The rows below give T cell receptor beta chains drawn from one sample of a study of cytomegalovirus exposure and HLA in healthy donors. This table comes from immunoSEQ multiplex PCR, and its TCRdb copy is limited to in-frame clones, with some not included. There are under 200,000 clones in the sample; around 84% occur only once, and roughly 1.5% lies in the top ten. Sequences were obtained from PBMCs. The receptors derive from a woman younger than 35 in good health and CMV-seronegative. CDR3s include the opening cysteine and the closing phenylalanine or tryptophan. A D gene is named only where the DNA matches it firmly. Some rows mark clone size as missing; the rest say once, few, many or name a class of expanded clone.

cdr3_aa: CASSPQQEAETQYF; cdr3_nt: TGTGCCAGCAGCCCACAGCAGGAAGCAGAGACCCAGTACTTC; j_call: TRBJ2-5; d_call: .; v_call: TRBV7-9; clone_size: once
cdr3_aa: CAWSKKRGQETQYF; cdr3_nt: TGTGCCTGGAGTAAAAAGCGGGGGCAAGAGACCCAGTACTTC; j_call: TRBJ2-5; d_call: TRBD2; v_call: TRBV30; clone_size: .
cdr3_aa: CASSQGRASGRTHNEQFF; cdr3_nt: TGCGCCAGCAGCCAAGGCCGGGCTAGCGGGAGGACCCACAATGAGCAGTTCTTC; j_call: TRBJ2-1; d_call: TRBD2; v_call: TRBV4-1; clone_size: .
cdr3_aa: CAISEPGAGGPGELFF; cdr3_nt: TGTGCCATCAGTGAGCCTGGAGCGGGGGGGCCCGGGGAGCTGTTTTTT; j_call: TRBJ2-2; d_call: TRBD2; v_call: TRBV10-3; clone_size: once
cdr3_aa: CASSSGETQYF; cdr3_nt: TGTGCCAGCAGCTCGGGAGAGACCCAGTACTTC; j_call: TRBJ2-5; d_call: .; v_call: TRBV6-5; clone_size: .
cdr3_aa: CASSLDGGRTDTQYF; cdr3_nt: TGTGCCAGCAGCTTAGATGGGGGCAGGACAGATACGCAGTATTTT; j_call: TRBJ2-3; d_call: .; v_call: TRBV11-2; clone_size: .
cdr3_aa: CSVEGLGGRSYNEQFF; cdr3_nt: TGCAGCGTTGAGGGCCTCGGCGGGAGATCCTACAATGAGCAGTTCTTC; j_call: TRBJ2-1; d_call: TRBD2; v_call: TRBV29-1; clone_size: .
cdr3_aa: CASSEHSRGEQYF; cdr3_nt: TGTGCCAGCAGTGAGCATTCTAGAGGCGAGCAGTACTTC; j_call: TRBJ2-7; d_call: .; v_call: TRBV25-1; clone_size: .
cdr3_aa: CASSQGRAGGGRDNEQFF; cdr3_nt: TGTGCCAGCAGCCAAGGCCGGGCGGGAGGCGGGAGAGATAATGAGCAGTTCTTC; j_call: TRBJ2-1; d_call: TRBD2; v_call: TRBV14; clone_size: .
cdr3_aa: CASSQDIPGLITDTQYF; cdr3_nt: TGCGCCAGCAGCCAAGATATCCCGGGACTAATCACAGATACGCAGTATTTT; j_call: TRBJ2-3; d_call: TRBD2; v_call: TRBV4-3; clone_size: .
cdr3_aa: CASSEEASGYTDTQYF; cdr3_nt: TGTGCCAGCAGTGAAGAGGCTAGCGGGTACACAGATACGCAGTATTTT; j_call: TRBJ2-3; d_call: TRBD2; v_call: TRBV6-1; clone_size: .
cdr3_aa: CASGFGADTQYF; cdr3_nt: TGTGCTAGTGGTTTCGGGGCAGATACGCAGTATTTT; j_call: TRBJ2-3; d_call: .; v_call: TRBV12-5; clone_size: .
cdr3_aa: CAISESERGSYNEQFF; cdr3_nt: TGTGCCATCAGTGAGTCAGAGCGGGGCTCCTACAATGAGCAGTTCTTC; j_call: TRBJ2-1; d_call: TRBD2; v_call: TRBV10-3; clone_size: .
cdr3_aa: CAISEENLGNEQFF; cdr3_nt: TGTGCCATCAGTGAGGAGAATCTAGGCAATGAGCAGTTCTTC; j_call: TRBJ2-1; d_call: .; v_call: TRBV10-3; clone_size: .
cdr3_aa: CASNQGADNQPQHF; cdr3_nt: TGTGCCAGCAATCAAGGGGCCGACAATCAGCCCCAGCATTTT; j_call: TRBJ1-5; d_call: .; v_call: TRBV27; clone_size: once
cdr3_aa: CASSPSREETQYF; cdr3_nt: TGTGCCAGCAGCCCCTCCCGAGAGGAGACCCAGTACTTC; j_call: TRBJ2-5; d_call: .; v_call: TRBV7-2; clone_size: .
cdr3_aa: CASSQAPGTSYEQYF; cdr3_nt: TGCGCCAGCAGCCAAGCTCCCGGGACTAGCTACGAGCAGTACTTC; j_call: TRBJ2-7; d_call: TRBD2; v_call: TRBV4-3; clone_size: .
cdr3_aa: CGVAQGADTQYF; cdr3_nt: TGCGGCGTTGCCCAGGGGGCAGATACGCAGTATTTT; j_call: TRBJ2-3; d_call: TRBD1; v_call: TRBV29-1; clone_size: once
cdr3_aa: CASSLSGAWTNEQYF; cdr3_nt: TGTGCCAGCAGTTTATCAGGGGCCTGGACGAACGAGCAGTACTTC; j_call: TRBJ2-7; d_call: .; v_call: TRBV28; clone_size: .
cdr3_aa: CASSPTTGEPSNGYTF; cdr3_nt: TGTGCCAGCTCACCAACAACCGGGGAGCCCTCAAATGGCTACACCTTC; j_call: TRBJ1-2; d_call: .; v_call: TRBV18; clone_size: .
cdr3_aa: CASSTIAGGEQYF; cdr3_nt: TGTGCCAGCAGCACAATCGCAGGGGGCGAGCAGTACTTC; j_call: TRBJ2-7; d_call: TRBD1; v_call: TRBV7-9; clone_size: .
cdr3_aa: CASSVRQGARTEAFF; cdr3_nt: TGTGCCAGTAGTGTCCGACAGGGGGCCCGAACTGAAGCTTTCTTT; j_call: TRBJ1-1; d_call: TRBD1; v_call: TRBV19; clone_size: .
cdr3_aa: CASSLRLAGGAEITGELFF; cdr3_nt: TGTGCCAGCAGTTTGAGGTTAGCGGGAGGAGCAGAGATCACCGGGGAGCTGTTTTTT; j_call: TRBJ2-2; d_call: TRBD2; v_call: TRBV28; clone_size: once
cdr3_aa: CASSRDREGSYEQYF; cdr3_nt: TGTGCCAGCAGCCGGGACAGGGAAGGATCCTACGAGCAGTACTTC; j_call: TRBJ2-7; d_call: TRBD1; v_call: TRBV11-2; clone_size: .
cdr3_aa: CASSSWSGIHEQYF; cdr3_nt: TGTGCCAGCAGTAGCTGGAGCGGAATTCACGAGCAGTACTTC; j_call: TRBJ2-7; d_call: .; v_call: TRBV14; clone_size: .
cdr3_aa: CASTKDRGLLDTEAFF; cdr3_nt: TGTGCCAGTACTAAGGACAGGGGGCTTCTGGACACTGAAGCTTTCTTT; j_call: TRBJ1-1; d_call: TRBD1; v_call: TRBV19; clone_size: .
cdr3_aa: CASSDSQGADTQYF; cdr3_nt: TGTGCCAGCAGTGACTCACAGGGGGCAGATACGCAGTATTTT; j_call: TRBJ2-3; d_call: TRBD1; v_call: TRBV6-4; clone_size: few
cdr3_aa: CASSLGLTGNTEAFF; cdr3_nt: TGTGCCAGCAGCTTAGGGCTGACAGGGAACACTGAAGCTTTCTTT; j_call: TRBJ1-1; d_call: .; v_call: TRBV11-2; clone_size: .
cdr3_aa: CASSEGQSSGNTIYF; cdr3_nt: TGTGCCAGCAGTGAAGGGCAAAGCTCTGGAAACACCATATATTTT; j_call: TRBJ1-3; d_call: .; v_call: TRBV2; clone_size: .
cdr3_aa: CASSLSSGRAGEQYF; cdr3_nt: TGTGCCAGCAGTTTAAGTAGCGGGAGGGCCGGGGAGCAGTACTTC; j_call: TRBJ2-7; d_call: TRBD2; v_call: TRBV27; clone_size: .
cdr3_aa: CASSEGLAGGPSEQYF; cdr3_nt: TGTGCCAGCAGTGAGGGACTAGCGGGAGGGCCGAGCGAGCAGTACTTC; j_call: TRBJ2-7; d_call: TRBD2; v_call: TRBV6-1; clone_size: .
cdr3_aa: CASSEPTGFDEQYF; cdr3_nt: TGCGCCAGCAGCGAACCGACAGGGTTCGACGAGCAGTACTTC; j_call: TRBJ2-7; d_call: TRBD1; v_call: TRBV5-1; clone_size: once
cdr3_aa: CASSRGPGGTEAFF; cdr3_nt: TGTGCCAGCAGCAGGGGTCCCGGGGGGACTGAAGCTTTCTTT; j_call: TRBJ1-1; d_call: .; v_call: TRBV6-5; clone_size: .
cdr3_aa: CASSVGASGTGVNEKLFF; cdr3_nt: TGTGCCAGCAGCGTAGGTGCGAGTGGGACAGGGGTAAATGAAAAACTGTTTTTT; j_call: TRBJ1-4; d_call: TRBD1; v_call: TRBV9; clone_size: .
cdr3_aa: CASSQGGLSYEQYF; cdr3_nt: TGTGCCAGCAGCCAAGGGGGACTATCCTACGAGCAGTACTTC; j_call: TRBJ2-7; d_call: TRBD2; v_call: TRBV4-2; clone_size: .
cdr3_aa: CASRDEQGSSTNEKLFF; cdr3_nt: TGTGCCAGCAGGGACGAACAGGGGAGTTCGACTAATGAAAAACTGTTTTTT; j_call: TRBJ1-4; d_call: TRBD1; v_call: TRBV2; clone_size: .
cdr3_aa: CASSPYRSGRGDTDTQYF; cdr3_nt: TGTGCCAGCAGCCCATATCGTTCCGGGAGGGGGGACACAGATACGCAGTATTTT; j_call: TRBJ2-3; d_call: TRBD2; v_call: TRBV4-2; clone_size: .
cdr3_aa: CSVASPWREKSKRTEQFF; cdr3_nt: TGCAGCGTTGCTTCGCCCTGGCGGGAAAAAAGCAAGCGGACTGAGCAGTTCTTC; j_call: TRBJ2-1; d_call: .; v_call: TRBV29-1; clone_size: .
cdr3_aa: CASSIAGSSYEQYF; cdr3_nt: TGTGCCAGTAGTATTGCGGGGAGCTCCTACGAGCAGTACTTC; j_call: TRBJ2-7; d_call: .; v_call: TRBV19; clone_size: .
cdr3_aa: CASSIDLSRLAGRGELFF; cdr3_nt: TGTGCCAGTAGTATAGATCTATCGCGGCTAGCGGGACGAGGGGAGCTGTTTTTT; j_call: TRBJ2-2; d_call: TRBD2; v_call: TRBV19; clone_size: once
cdr3_aa: CASSLDRLSSYNEQFF; cdr3_nt: TGCGCCAGCAGCTTGGACAGATTGAGCTCCTACAATGAGCAGTTCTTC; j_call: TRBJ2-1; d_call: .; v_call: TRBV5-1; clone_size: .
cdr3_aa: CASSRSRRTDTQYF; cdr3_nt: TGTGCCAGCAGCCGATCCAGGAGGACAGATACGCAGTATTTT; j_call: TRBJ2-3; d_call: .; v_call: TRBV6-5; clone_size: .
cdr3_aa: CASSHTGEQFF; cdr3_nt: TGTGCCAGCAGTCACACGGGTGAGCAGTTCTTC; j_call: TRBJ2-1; d_call: .; v_call: TRBV6-6; clone_size: .
cdr3_aa: CASSYSGAYQETQYF; cdr3_nt: TGTGCCAGCAGTTACTCGGGAGCGTACCAAGAGACCCAGTACTTC; j_call: TRBJ2-5; d_call: .; v_call: TRBV6-5; clone_size: .
cdr3_aa: CASSLVQGIETQYF; cdr3_nt: TGTGCCAGCAGCTTAGTACAGGGAATAGAGACCCAGTACTTC; j_call: TRBJ2-5; d_call: .; v_call: TRBV13; clone_size: .
cdr3_aa: CASSLGLGDTEAFF; cdr3_nt: TGTGCCAGTAGTCTGGGGTTAGGGGACACTGAAGCTTTCTTT; j_call: TRBJ1-1; d_call: .; v_call: TRBV19; clone_size: .
cdr3_aa: CASSFPGLAGGFEQFF; cdr3_nt: TGTGCCAGCAGCTTTCCGGGACTAGCGGGAGGGTTCGAGCAGTTCTTC; j_call: TRBJ2-1; d_call: TRBD2; v_call: TRBV7-8; clone_size: .
cdr3_aa: CASSIATGGFQPQHF; cdr3_nt: TGTGCCAGTAGTATAGCTACAGGGGGTTTCCAGCCCCAGCATTTT; j_call: TRBJ1-5; d_call: TRBD1; v_call: TRBV19; clone_size: .
cdr3_aa: CASSLVGGSSREQYF; cdr3_nt: TGTGCCAGCAGCTTAGTGGGGGGGTCATCTCGGGAGCAGTACTTC; j_call: TRBJ2-7; d_call: TRBD2; v_call: TRBV7-9; clone_size: .
cdr3_aa: CASIRSGTDTQYF; cdr3_nt: TGTGCCAGCATAAGGTCCGGGACAGATACGCAGTATTTT; j_call: TRBJ2-3; d_call: .; v_call: TRBV6-6; clone_size: .
cdr3_aa: CASSPLTGSYGYTF; cdr3_nt: TGCGCCAGCAGCCCACTAACAGGGTCCTATGGCTACACCTTC; j_call: TRBJ1-2; d_call: .; v_call: TRBV4-1; clone_size: .
cdr3_aa: CASSPRHTGVYGYTF; cdr3_nt: TGTGCCAGCAGCCCCCGACACACAGGGGTTTATGGCTACACCTTC; j_call: TRBJ1-2; d_call: TRBD1; v_call: TRBV28; clone_size: .